A selection of T cell receptor beta chains follows, all from one sample in a study of control samples from healthy donors and cancer patients. The repertoire was sequenced with immunoSEQ multiplex PCR; TCRdb's copy has only in-frame clones and lacks some. Of roughly 120,000 clones in the sample, about nine tenths are singletons; the top ten hold 7.8%. Sample: blood. Receptors originate from a woman between 18 and 29 years old in good health. Both conserved end residues are part of each CDR3. D genes are given only for firm matches. Size tells how often a clone was seen (once, few, many) or the class of an expanded clone, and some rows leave it out.

clone_size: -
j_call: TRBJ2-5
d_call: -
v_call: TRBV30
cdr3_aa: CAWSVLGHTQYF
cdr3_nt: TGTGCCTGGAGTGTACTTGGACATACCCAGTACTTC

clone_size: few
j_call: TRBJ1-5
d_call: TRBD1
v_call: TRBV2
cdr3_aa: CASRGTGNNQPQHF
cdr3_nt: TGTGCCAGCAGAGGGACAGGGAACAATCAGCCCCAGCATTTT

clone_size: -
j_call: TRBJ2-7
d_call: -
v_call: TRBV5-1
cdr3_aa: CASSGTQGYEQYF
cdr3_nt: TGCGCCAGCAGCGGCACCCAGGGCTACGAGCAGTACTTC

clone_size: -
j_call: TRBJ1-2
d_call: -
v_call: TRBV27
cdr3_aa: CASSLSSRYYGYTF
cdr3_nt: TGTGCCAGCAGTTTATCGTCGAGGTACTATGGCTACACCTTC

clone_size: once
j_call: TRBJ2-7
d_call: TRBD1
v_call: TRBV6-6
cdr3_aa: CASSYGDRSYEQYF
cdr3_nt: TGTGCCAGCAGTTACGGGGACAGGTCCTACGAGCAGTACTTC

clone_size: -
j_call: TRBJ2-7
d_call: -
v_call: TRBV28
cdr3_aa: CASGVGGSYEQYF
cdr3_nt: TGTGCCAGCGGGGTGGGGGGATCCTACGAGCAGTACTTC

clone_size: -
j_call: TRBJ2-1
d_call: TRBD2
v_call: TRBV10-1
cdr3_aa: CASSAGYLSGSCNNEQFF
cdr3_nt: TGCGCCAGCAGTGCAGGGTATCTAAGCGGGAGCTGTAACAATGAGCAGTTCTTC

clone_size: few
j_call: TRBJ1-5
d_call: -
v_call: TRBV5-1
cdr3_aa: CASSLDAYQPQHF
cdr3_nt: TGCGCCAGCAGTTTGGACGCCTATCAGCCCCAGCATTTT

clone_size: -
j_call: TRBJ2-3
d_call: -
v_call: TRBV7-6
cdr3_aa: CASSRGATDTQYF
cdr3_nt: TGTGCCAGCAGCCGAGGCGCGACAGATACGCAGTATTTT

clone_size: -
j_call: TRBJ2-7
d_call: -
v_call: TRBV7-8
cdr3_aa: CASSLRGYEQYF
cdr3_nt: TGTGCCAGCAGCTTACGGGGCTACGAGCAGTACTTC

clone_size: -
j_call: TRBJ2-5
d_call: TRBD2
v_call: TRBV7-2
cdr3_aa: CASSSLAGAWETQYF
cdr3_nt: TGTGCCAGCAGCTCTCTAGCGGGAGCCTGGGAGACCCAGTACTTC

clone_size: few
j_call: TRBJ2-1
d_call: -
v_call: TRBV15
cdr3_aa: CATSRAVGLNEQFF
cdr3_nt: TGTGCCACCAGCAGAGCTGTCGGGCTCAATGAGCAGTTCTTC

clone_size: -
j_call: TRBJ2-5
d_call: -
v_call: TRBV5-8
cdr3_aa: CASSSYNTKRGETQYF
cdr3_nt: TGTGCCAGCAGCTCGTATAATACGAAAAGGGGAGAGACCCAGTACTTC

clone_size: -
j_call: TRBJ1-1
d_call: TRBD1
v_call: TRBV3-1/TRBV3-2
cdr3_aa: CASSPLDRGVNTEAFF
cdr3_nt: TGTGCCAGCAGCCCCCTGGACAGGGGGGTGAACACTGAAGCTTTCTTT

clone_size: -
j_call: TRBJ1-4
d_call: TRBD1
v_call: TRBV30
cdr3_aa: CAWSEQGNEKLFF
cdr3_nt: TGTGCCTGGAGTGAACAGGGGAATGAAAAACTGTTTTTT

clone_size: -
j_call: TRBJ2-5
d_call: -
v_call: TRBV2
cdr3_aa: CASSRGDQETQYF
cdr3_nt: TGTGCCAGCAGTCGAGGCGACCAAGAGACCCAGTACTTC

clone_size: -
j_call: TRBJ2-2
d_call: TRBD1
v_call: TRBV30
cdr3_aa: CASWRGGRAGELFF
cdr3_nt: TGTGCCTCATGGAGAGGGGGCCGAGCCGGGGAGCTGTTTTTT

clone_size: -
j_call: TRBJ1-1
d_call: TRBD1
v_call: TRBV18
cdr3_aa: CASSPAGGNTEAFF
cdr3_nt: TGTGCCAGCTCACCTGCAGGGGGGAACACTGAAGCTTTCTTT

clone_size: -
j_call: TRBJ2-7
d_call: -
v_call: TRBV5-6
cdr3_aa: CASSLGQVLTTYEQYF
cdr3_nt: TGTGCCAGCAGCTTGGGGCAGGTCCTTACTACCTACGAGCAGTACTTC

clone_size: -
j_call: TRBJ1-1
d_call: -
v_call: TRBV7-8
cdr3_aa: CASSSLGGPPIKNTEAFF
cdr3_nt: TGTGCCAGCAGCTCCCTAGGGGGACCGCCGATCAAGAACACTGAAGCTTTCTTT

clone_size: -
j_call: TRBJ2-4
d_call: -
v_call: TRBV9
cdr3_aa: CASSAGTGRIYF
cdr3_nt: TGTGCCAGCAGCGCTGGAACGGGACGGATCTACTTC

clone_size: -
j_call: TRBJ2-7
d_call: TRBD1
v_call: TRBV19
cdr3_aa: CASSEGTGLRYEQYF
cdr3_nt: TGTGCCAGTAGTGAGGGGACAGGACTACGCTACGAGCAGTACTTC